This TCR beta chain was sequenced in a study of regulatory T cells in long-lasting Graves disease (dated by TCRdb to the early 2020s). Concerning the study at large: Newly diagnosed Graves' disease patients had taken antithyroid drugs for less than 3 months. Peripheral blood TCR sequencing and RNA sequencing compared persistent Graves' disease patients with newly diagnosed Graves' disease patients. The study was conducted in China and was registered as a clinical trial. TCR sequencing covered roughly 13 persistent and some 20 newly diagnosed Graves' disease patients, about 35 samples in total.

Taken with the paper, the label for time point translates to: newly diagnosed GD, antithyroid drugs for less than 3 months. RNA was extracted from PBMCs in TRIzol for both TCR sequencing and RNA sequencing. The diagnosis of Graves' disease was made according to American Thyroid Association guidelines. Patients were recruited from an endocrinology department in Xi'an, China. Each patient gave about 8.1 milliliters of peripheral blood, collected in an EDTA anticoagulant tube. Ficoll Paque Plus density gradient separation was used to isolate PBMCs, and no further T cell sorting was performed. An Agilent 2100 Bioanalyzer and agarose gel were used to assess RNA quality, and a NanoDrop 2000 was used to measure RNA concentration. V loses 0 bases, J loses 7 bases, and the germline ends lie 16 bases apart. The germline V gene (reference sequence) provides CDR1 DFQATT and CDR2 SNEGSKA. From its cysteine to its phenylalanine, the CDR3 spans 15 amino acids. Of all the DNA, just the CDR3 is kept, 45 bases in frame from base 1.

General conclusions and limits of the study: As a limitation, the authors acknowledged that the small sample size may reduce accuracy. Compared with newly diagnosed patients, patients with persistent Graves' disease had lower TCR Shannon entropy and fewer highly expanded clones, which suggests clonal expansion. Only peripheral blood was studied, because thyroid tissue, the primary lesion, was inaccessible. More public clonotypes were shared among persistent patients (under 3,000) than among newly diagnosed patients (approximately 1,000). Sequencing and analysis were limited to the TCR beta chain. Preferential use of TRBV28, TRBJ1-2 and TRBJ2-5 was observed in persistent disease, whereas TRBV20-1 and TRBJ2-1 were favored in newly diagnosed disease.

Libraries were prepared through multiplex PCR. These reads were obtained on an Illumina HiSeq 4000. CDR3 regions were amplified by Arm-PCR with iRepertoire HTBI primers to construct TCR beta libraries. Before sequencing, the PCR products underwent gel purification. In the source study's methods: Gene usage analysis of CDR3 amino acid clonotypes used the 60 to 75 TRBV and some 13 TRBJ segments found across samples. COPE and FqMerger were used to merge filtered high-quality paired reads into contigs. BLAST was used to align contigs to the IMGT TRBV, TRBD and TRBJ reference genes, and CDR3 was defined following IMGT. Any clonotype with a frequency above 0.1% was classified as a highly expanded clone. Repertoire diversity was measured by Shannon entropy, and V-J evenness by the Gini coefficient. A clonotype was considered public if more than one individual shared it. TCRdb cleaned the public reads at Q25 with fastp, built clones with MiXCR and kept in-frame beta chains. CDR3 protein duplicates are merged, each entry listing the most common genes and DNA. TCRdb's processing, not the authors', yielded these V and J calls. The sample table shows 250,000 to 300,000 distinct CDR3 sequences, and around a sixth are seen once. Approximately 15% of the sample is in the top ten clones.

This clonotype was seen at least ten times. Which antigen it targets is not known. Base qualities were left out, and no much larger clone turns up one base away. The data were also submitted as part of a second study, on T cells in Graves' hyperthyroidism and ophthalmopathy. The second study's paper adds: Stable Graves' hyperthyroidism was defined as the absence of progression to ophthalmopathy over 18 months of follow-up. Hyperthyroidism patients were newly diagnosed, had a disease duration of under 2 months, and were aged 18 to 65 years. Patients with uncontrolled infections, other autoimmune diseases, pregnancy or lactation were excluded. Diagnoses were based on clinical symptoms, serum thyroxine and TRAb, thyroid ultrasound and orbital computed tomography. For the first round of RT-PCR on the TCR CDR3, the HTBI primer set was used together with the Qiagen OneStep RT-PCR kit. Blood samples also contained most of the expanded thyroid clonotypes (frequency above 0.001), which suggests that blood repertoires may reflect thyroid immune responses. In cross-validation, a model built on a 13 V-J signature told ophthalmopathy apart from stable hyperthyroidism with 85% to 90% sensitivity and about 81% specificity, and in testing the same model reached 80%/75%. In validation, progression to ophthalmopathy was predicted by the model with 70.59% sensitivity and 72.22% specificity, a median of roughly 6.4 months before onset. A discovery cohort of approximately 100 patients, about 44 with Graves' ophthalmopathy and approximately 55 with stable Graves' hyperthyroidism, was used to find distinguishing TCR V-J signatures. An independent validation cohort of some 18 hyperthyroidism patients and approximately 17 patients who later progressed to ophthalmopathy tested prospective prediction of ophthalmopathy. The 95 to 100 discovery patients were randomly divided into training and test sets at a 7:3 ratio. In roughly six Graves' hyperthyroidism patients, the study also compared T-cell repertoires from thyroid tissue with T-cell repertoires from blood. Once sampling was done, hyperthyroidism patients were given methimazole at a starting dose of 30 mg daily, whereas ophthalmopathy patients were given high-dose intravenous methylprednisolone. Libraries were constructed in a second round of multiplex PCR, after which size selection and purification were performed. Libraries were sequenced paired-end with 100 bp reads on an Illumina HiSeq2000. Raw data were processed with SOAPnuke, discarding reads with adapters, uncalled bases, mean Phred below 15, or no exact constant-primer or identifier match. High-quality paired reads were merged with COPE v1.2.5, and unique nucleotide sequences were defined as clonotypes. Clonotypes were aligned to IMGT TRBV, TRBD and TRBJ reference segments using MiTCR v1.1. The analysis was restricted to V-J combinations with a frequency above 0.0001, which together covered 99% to 99.2% of the repertoires. A TCS score was defined as the ratio of F50 (clonal expansion) to E x V (chaos), with BLOSUM62-based TCRdist applied between CDR3 peptides within each V-J. Welch's t-statistics and random forest reduced just over 500 V-J features to 13, which were used in a naive Bayes classifier (R e1071). Sample size was not statistically predetermined, and investigators were not blinded to group allocation. The paper describes TCR Vbeta CDR3 sequencing of fewer than 150 peripheral blood samples, made up of about 41 ophthalmopathy patients, more than 70 hyperthyroidism patients and 17 progressor patients.

This receptor chain uses TRBV20-1 and TRBJ1-5; no D gene can be assigned with confidence. The specimen was peripheral blood mononuclear cells (PBMCs), collected at new diagnosis, from a patient treated with antithyroid drugs. The TCR originated in a woman in her 30s with Graves disease. Donor details come from another sample of the same person, matched by shared clones. The nucleotides are TGCAGTGCTAGAGAGCTAACTGGGCCCGGGCAGCCCCAGCATTTT. This codes for CSARELTGPGQPQHF.